These 21 T cell receptor beta chains share one sample of origin, sequenced in a study of technical replicates of blood from a handful of donors. Here immunoSEQ multiplex PCR was the method, and the copy in TCRdb shows in-frame clones only, minus some. The table includes about 61,000 clones, 97% detected once. Sequenced material: T cells isolated from PBMCs. These receptors all stem from a human donor in good health.

The J gene is TRBJ2-5, the V gene TRBV6-1; D call uncertain. V was clipped by 3 bases and J by 2 bases, with 7 bases between them. The CDR3 is made up of 13 amino acids. The germline V gene encodes CDR1 MNHNS and CDR2 SASEGT. The CDR3 sequence is CASSENIQETQYF. CDR3 coding DNA: TGTGCCAGCAGTGAGAACATACAAGAGACCCAGTACTTC.

This clone appeared once. The rearrangement joins TRBV2 to TRBJ1-4; TRBD1 is a possible D gene (6 bases). In germline, CDR1 is SNHLY, CDR2 FYNNEI. V was shortened by 6 bases and J by 7 bases, with 15 bases between the two germline ends. The CDR3 loop spans 14 amino acids. CDR3 loop: CASRGIQGREKLFF. In DNA form, the CDR3 reads TGTGCCAGCAGGGGGATACAGGGCCGTGAAAAACTGTTTTTT.

This clone has only one observation. The CDR3 nucleotides read TGCGCCAGCAGCTCCAGACAGGGGGCTAACTATGGCTACACCTTC. Amino acids: CASSSRQGANYGYTF. The J gene is TRBJ1-2, the V gene TRBV4-1; TRBD1 agrees at 9 bases. In germline, CDR1 is MGHRA, CDR2 YSYEKL. The ends lost 5 bases at V and 0 bases at J; junction bases unmatched: 4. The CDR3 covers 15 residues.

The chain carries TRBV6-5 and TRBJ1-1; D gene ambiguous. CDR3 length equals 14 residues. V lost 3 bases and J 4 bases, leaving 12 bases between the germline ends. CDR1 is MNHEY and CDR2 is SVGAGI in the germline V gene. The CDR3 DNA reads TGTGCCAGCAGTTATAACGAGGGTGTCACTGAAGCTTTCTTT. Its protein is CASSYNEGVTEAFF.

The chain employs TRBV7-9 and TRBJ1-1; D unclear. The germline CDR1 and CDR2 sequences are SEHNR and FQNEAQ (reference sequence). CDR3 length: 13 amino acids. Between the trimmed V and J ends, which lost 5 bases and 6 bases, there was a span of 13 bases. In nucleotides, the CDR3 is TGTGCCAGCAGCCACCCGGGAGCGCCTGAAGCTTTCTTT. Residues: CASSHPGAPEAFF.

The chain's CDR3 is CASRQYYGYTF. In DNA, the CDR3 is TGTGCCAGCCGACAGTACTATGGCTACACCTTC. The J gene is TRBJ1-2, the V gene TRBV6-5, with a weak D call TRBD1 (5 bases). CDR1 and CDR2 from the germline V gene are MNHEY and SVGAGI. There are 11 residues in the CDR3. V was shortened by 8 bases and J by 3 bases, with 7 bases between the two germline ends.

The rearrangement joins TRBV28 to TRBJ2-7, with TRBD2 identical over 14 bases. V lost 6 bases to trimming and J lost 4 bases; unmatched junction nucleotides: 8. The V gene's germline CDR1 is MDHEN and CDR2 SYDVKM. This CDR3 spans 16 amino acids. CDR3 sequence: CASSPGTSGSRYEQYF. For the CDR3, the DNA is TGTGCCAGCAGCCCCGGGACTAGCGGGAGTCGTTACGAGCAGTACTTC.

J is TRBJ2-4 and V is TRBV11-2; TRBD2 is a possible D gene (5 bases). Between the trimmed V and J ends, which lost 0 bases and 6 bases, there was a span of 6 bases. The CDR3 spans 13 residues. In germline, CDR1 is SGHAT, CDR2 FQNNGV. CDR3 residues: CASSLEEGNIQYF. The DNA for the CDR3 is TGTGCCAGCAGCTTAGAAGAGGGAAACATTCAGTACTTC.

CDR3 sequence: CASSYSRGLTEAFF. In nucleotides, the CDR3 is TGTGCCAGCAGTTACTCAAGGGGGCTGACTGAAGCTTTCTTT. The chain carries TRBV6-5 and TRBJ1-1; 7 bases are shared with TRBD1. Unmatched junction bases numbered 3, after V lost 0 bases and J lost 5 bases. The germline V gene has CDR1 MNHEY and CDR2 SVGAGI. CDR3 length equals 14 residues.

The V gene is TRBV30, the J gene TRBJ1-2; 7 positions agree with TRBD1. Trimming at V came to 2 bases and at J to 6 bases, leaving 12 bases not matched to a gene. The V gene's germline CDR1 is GTSNPN and CDR2 SVGIG (reference sequence). This CDR3 region has 15 residues. CDR3 sequence (DNA): TGTGCCTGGAGTCGGTCCCACAGGGGAAGTAATGGCTACACCTTC. Residues: CAWSRSHRGSNGYTF.

The V gene is TRBV5-6, the J gene TRBJ2-2; tentatively, D is TRBD2 (7 bases). V lost 3 bases and J lost 6, with 12 bases in between. The CDR3 sequence is 14 residues long. Germline CDR1 SGHDT, CDR2 YYEEEE. Here the CDR3 DNA reads TGTGCCAGCAGCTACGGGGGGCGAGCCGGGGAGCTGTTTTTT. This encodes CASSYGGRAGELFF.

This chain joins TRBV5-1 and TRBJ2-7, with D perhaps TRBD2 (5 bases). The germline V and J ends were trimmed by 2 bases and 6 bases, with 18 bases remaining between them. This CDR3 has 15 amino acids. CDR1 and CDR2 from the germline V gene are SGHRS and YFSETQ. The CDR3 coding sequence is TGCGCCAGCAGCTTAAGTGGACTGGTTGAGGGCGAGCAGTACTTC. Residues: CASSLSGLVEGEQYF. Combining the CDR3 with reference TRBV5-1 and TRBJ2-7 gives the whole variable domain KAGVTQTPRYLIKTRGQQVTLSCSPISGHRSVSWYQQTPGQGLQFLFEYFSETQRNKGNFPGRFSGRQFSNSRSEMNVSTLELGDSALYLCASSLSGLVEGEQYFGPGTRLTVT.

CDR3 residues: CASSHSWSGNTIYF. CDR3 bases: TGTGCCAGCAGCCACTCATGGTCGGGAAACACCATATATTTT. The gene calls are TRBV11-2 and TRBJ1-3; D gene unclear. CDR3 length equals 14 residues. Trimming stripped 5 bases from V and 4 bases from J, with 12 bases between. CDR1 is SGHAT, CDR2 FQNNGV, per germline. Full variable domain (missing parts from reference TRBV11-2 and TRBJ1-3): EAGVAQSPRYKIIEKRQSVAFWCNPISGHATLYWYQQILGQGPKLLIQFQNNGVVDDSQLPKDRFSAERLKGVDSTLKIQPAKLEDSAVYLCASSHSWSGNTIYFGEGSWLTVV.

V and J are TRBV4-1 and TRBJ1-5, with 9 bases lining up with TRBD1. V lost 4 bases and J lost 3; bases outside the gene matches: 13. CDR1 is MGHRA and CDR2 is YSYEKL in the germline V gene. The CDR3 is 18 residues long. CDR3: CASSPPYRGRFVNQPQHF. DNA of the CDR3: TGCGCCAGCAGCCCGCCGTACAGGGGGCGCTTCGTCAATCAGCCCCAGCATTTT.

The gene calls are TRBV7-9 and TRBJ2-1, with TRBD1 identical over 10 bases. Per germline, CDR1 SEHNR and CDR2 FQNEAQ (reference sequence). V lost 5 bases, J lost 8 bases, and 9 bases stayed unmatched. The CDR3 consists of 15 residues. The CDR3, as DNA: TGTGCCAGCAGCCCAGGACAGGGGGGGGTCGATGAGCAGTTCTTC. Protein sequence: CASSPGQGGVDEQFF.

The genes are TRBV30 and TRBJ1-1; TRBD1 is a possible D gene (6 bases). The CDR3 contains 15 residues. CDR1 and CDR2 from the germline V gene are GTSNPN and SVGIG (reference sequence). Trimming stripped 4 bases from V and 5 bases from J, with 20 bases between. The CDR3 DNA is TGTGCCTGGAATCGGAGAACAGGGAGATCAACTGAAGCTTTCTTT. Its translation: CAWNRRTGRSTEAFF.

V gene TRBV5-1 combines with J gene TRBJ2-7, with D unresolved. Germline values: CDR1 SGHRS, CDR2 YFSETQ. The CDR3 runs to 11 residues. The V gene lost 4 bases and the J gene lost 5 bases, with 7 bases spanning the gap. Here the CDR3 DNA reads TGCGCCAGCAGCGAGAGCCACGAGCAGTACTTC. Its translation: CASSESHEQYF.

The chain recombines TRBV14 with TRBJ1-2, with 7 bases identical to TRBD1. The CDR3 covers 13 residues. CDR1 is SGHDN and CDR2 is FVKESK in the germline V gene. Trimming took 1 base from V and 6 from J; bases not matched to a gene: 2. The chain's CDR3 is CASSQVGTDGYTF. For the CDR3, the DNA is TGTGCCAGCAGCCAAGTTGGGACAGATGGCTACACCTTC.

The chain recombines TRBV12-5 with TRBJ2-2; TRBD1 matches at 9 bases. The germline CDR1 and CDR2 sequences are LGHNT and FRNRAP. This CDR3 has 15 amino acids. V lost 6 bases, J lost 4 bases, and 6 bases stayed unmatched. The CDR3 here is CASGTGTGLTGELFF. The DNA of the CDR3 is TGTGCTAGTGGGACCGGGACAGGGCTCACCGGGGAGCTGTTTTTT.

This clone was seen just once. The chain has TRBV5-1 and TRBJ2-1; no firm D call. V shed 2 bases and J shed 7 bases, with 13 bases lying between them. The CDR3 covers 14 residues. Germline V gives CDR1 SGHRS, CDR2 YFSETQ. The CDR3 sequence: CASSLRSRGNEQFF. The CDR3, as DNA: TGCGCCAGCAGCTTAAGATCACGCGGAAATGAGCAGTTCTTC.

The rearrangement uses TRBV29-1 and TRBJ2-5; D is perhaps TRBD2 (6 bases). V was trimmed by 0 bases and J by 5 bases, leaving 13 bases between them. The CDR3 loop spans 14 amino acids. Germline CDR1 and CDR2: SQVTM and ANQGSEA. CDR3 sequence reads: CSVEDQTSMETQYF. The CDR3 coding sequence is TGCAGCGTTGAAGACCAAACTAGCATGGAGACCCAGTACTTC. Full variable domain (outside the CDR3, taken from reference TRBV29-1 and TRBJ2-5): SAVISQKPSRDICQRGTSLTIQCQVDSQVTMMFWYRQQPGQSLTLIATANQGSEATYESGFVIDKFPISRPNLTFSTLTVSNMSPEDSSIYLCSVEDQTSMETQYFGPGTRLLVL.